Shown below are 29 T cell receptor beta chains from a single sample sequenced in a study of CD8+CD57+ T cells in acquired aplastic anemia. Genomic DNA templated the TCR beta VDJ and CDR3 profiling. TCRdb ran MiXCR on the reads and lists one entry per CDR3 protein. The profile covers about 220,000 distinct CDR3 sequences, with about a third appearing a single time and 1.1% taken by the ten largest. The sequenced material came from sorted CD4+, CD8+, or CD8+CD57+ T cells (not recorded which) from PBMCs. These receptors came from a human donor in good health, serving as a control.

This clonotype was found many times. The V gene is TRBV2, the J gene TRBJ1-5; no reliable D call. V gave up 4 bases and J gave up 5 bases, with 15 bases separating them. Germline assignment: CDR1 SNHLY and CDR2 FYNNEI. The CDR3 length is 15 residues. The CDR3 sequence: CASSASSAGDQPQHF. The CDR3 region has the DNA TGTGCCAGCAGTGCGAGTTCGGCCGGGGATCAGCCCCAGCATTTT. Drawing the rest from reference TRBV2 and TRBJ1-5, the complete variable domain is EPEVTQTPSHQVTQMGQEVILRCVPISNHLYFYWYRQILGQKVEFLVSFYNNEISEKSEIFDDQFSVERPDGSNFTLKIRSTKLEDSAMYFCASSASSAGDQPQHFGDGTRLSIL.

This clonotype was observed a handful of times. The chain uses TRBV11-1 and TRBJ1-1; D may be TRBD1 (5 bases). Trimming shortened V by 10 bases and J by 2 bases, and 23 bases separated the two germline ends. Germline V gene data show CDR1 as SGHAT and CDR2 as FQDESV (reference sequence). CDR3 length equals 16 residues. The CDR3 bases are TGTGCCATCATATTAAGGGGCGGGGGTTCAAACACTGAAGCTTTCTTT. Protein: CAIILRGGGSNTEAFF.

As to this clonotype: This may be a read error, as it is one base from a much larger clone. No conserved phenylalanine or tryptophan is present at the end of the CDR3, so a read error is the likely explanation. This chain's CDR3 is CSASHPGQGRDEQYL. CDR3 nucleotides: TGCAGTGCTAGCCACCCGGGACAGGGCCGTGACGAGCAGTACCTC. The gene calls are TRBV20-1 and TRBJ2-7; 9 bases line up with TRBD1. The V gene's germline CDR1 is DFQATT and CDR2 SNEGSKA (reference sequence). CDR3 size: 15 residues. With V trimmed by 3 bases and J by 5 bases, 11 bases remained unmatched.

At least ten counts were recorded for this clonotype. This chain joins TRBV2 and TRBJ2-7, with 16 bases lining up with TRBD2. CDR1 and CDR2 (germline): SNHLY, FYNNEI. This CDR3 has 17 residues. V lost 5 bases, J lost 4 bases, and 8 bases stayed unmatched. The CDR3 sequence: CASSKGTSGRGGYEQYF. Written as DNA, the CDR3 is TGTGCCAGCAGTAAAGGGACTAGCGGGAGGGGAGGATACGAGCAGTACTTC. Complete variable domain (other parts from reference TRBV2 and TRBJ2-7): EPEVTQTPSHQVTQMGQEVILRCVPISNHLYFYWYRQILGQKVEFLVSFYNNEISEKSEIFDDQFSVERPDGSNFTLKIRSTKLEDSAMYFCASSKGTSGRGGYEQYFGPGTRLTVT.

This clonotype was counted between two and nine times. Given a much more abundant clone one base away, this may be a read error. The rearrangement joins TRBV7-9 to TRBJ2-7, with D unclear. CDR1 and CDR2 (germline): SEHNR, FQNEAQ (reference sequence). This CDR3 is 13 amino acids long. V dropped 4 bases and J dropped 7 bases, with 14 bases sitting between them. DNA for the CDR3: TGTGCCAGCAGCTACGGCAGGTCAAGGGAGCAGTACTTC. Translating it yields CASSYGRSREQYF.

This clonotype was found a few times. CDR3 sequence: CASSLLGTDGELFF. The CDR3 DNA is TGCGCCAGCAGCTTGCTGGGGACGGACGGGGAGCTGTTTTTT. The J gene is TRBJ2-2, the V gene TRBV5-1; D possibly matches TRBD1 or TRBD2 (5 bases each). This CDR3 comprises 14 residues. Looked up from germline, CDR1 is SGHRS and CDR2 is YFSETQ. V lost 1 base and J lost 7, with 11 bases in between.

V usage is TRBV20-1 and J usage is TRBJ2-7; TRBD2 matches at 7 bases. Unmatched junction bases numbered 5, after V lost 6 bases and J lost 6 bases. CDR3 length: 11 amino acids. Germline-derived CDR1 and CDR2 are DFQATT and SNEGSKA (reference sequence). The CDR3 region has the DNA TGCAGTGCCTCAGGGAGGGGCGAGCAGTACTTC. This encodes CSASGRGEQYF.

The V gene is TRBV20-1, the J gene TRBJ1-5; 7 bases are a match to TRBD1. CDR1 DFQATT and CDR2 SNEGSKA come from the germline V gene (reference sequence). V lost 6 bases and J lost 6; bases outside the gene matches: 11. The CDR3 runs 14 residues. The CDR3 is CSAKGGTGVQPQHF. CDR3 bases: TGCAGTGCCAAGGGGGGTACAGGGGTTCAGCCCCAGCATTTT.

Comment on this clonotype: A much larger clone is a single base away; this may be a read error. The gene calls are TRBV10-3 and TRBJ2-2; 8 nucleotides match TRBD1. The CDR3 spans 15 residues. Germline V gives CDR1 ENHRY, CDR2 SYGVKD. The CDR3 sequence is CAISRTGLNAGELFF. The CDR3 nucleotides are TGTGCCATCAGCCGGACAGGGCTGAACGCCGGGGAGCTGTTTTTT.

The chain joins TRBV7-3 to TRBJ2-6; tentatively, D is TRBD2 (7 bases). Trimming cost V 3 bases and J 0 bases, with 21 bases left between them. The V gene's germline CDR1 is SGHTA and CDR2 FQGTGA. The length of the CDR3 is 20 residues. CDR3 DNA sequence: TGTGCCAGCAGCTTTCTTCCTCCGGGGGGCTCCTACTCTGGGGCCAACGTCCTGACTTTC. It encodes CASSFLPPGGSYSGANVLTF. The variable domain in full, completed from reference TRBV7-3 and TRBJ2-6, reads GAGVSQTPSNKVTEKGKYVELRCDPISGHTALYWYRQSLGQGPEFLIYFQGTGAADDSGLPNDRFFAVRPEGSVSTLKIQRTERGDSAVYLCASSFLPPGGSYSGANVLTFGAGSRLTVL.

V gene TRBV12-3 or TRBV12-4 combines with J gene TRBJ1-1, with D tentatively TRBD1 (6 bases). V was pared by 6 bases and J by 6 bases, with 17 bases between. The CDR3 is 14 amino acids. In nucleotides, the CDR3 is TGTGCCAGCAGGATCACAGGGTTTATTTCTGAAGCTTTCTTT. As protein: CASRITGFISEAFF.

This clonotype was seen repeatedly, ten times or more. The rearrangement links TRBV29-1 to TRBJ1-2, with no clear D. From germline, CDR1 is SQVTM and CDR2 ANQGSEA. The V and J ends lost 2 bases and 8 bases respectively, with 18 bases between them. This CDR3 spans 14 amino acids. CDR3 in amino acids: CSVENPGQVNGYTF. In nucleotides, the CDR3 is TGCAGCGTTGAAAATCCTGGGCAGGTTAACGGCTACACCTTC.

V gene TRBV24-1 combines with J gene TRBJ1-6, with 8 bases fitting TRBD1. V was pared by 7 bases and J by 9 bases, with 13 bases of the junction left unmatched. The CDR3 is 16 amino acids. From germline, CDR1 is KGHDR and CDR2 SFDVKD. In nucleotides, the CDR3 is TGTGCCACCAGAGATGCGCGACAGGGGATTGGTTCACCCCTCCACTTT. Its translation: CATRDARQGIGSPLHF.

Points on this clonotype: A much larger clone differs from this one at a single base, so this may be a read error. The rearrangement links TRBV19 to TRBJ1-1, with D perhaps matching TRBD1 (5 bases). Per the germline V gene, CDR1 is LNHDA and CDR2 is SQIVND (reference sequence). V shed 8 bases and J shed 3 bases, with 7 bases lying between them. The CDR3 is 11 residues long. CDR3 in DNA: TGTGCCAGTGGCAGGGACACTGAAGCTTTCTTT. Translating it yields CASGRDTEAFF. Looking up the rest from reference TRBV19 and TRBJ1-1 gives the full variable domain: DGGITQSPKYLFRKEGQNVTLSCEQNLNHDAMYWYRQDPGQGLRLIYYSQIVNDFQKGDIAEGYSVSREKKESFPLTVTSAQKNPTAFYLCASGRDTEAFFGQGTRLTVV.

V usage is TRBV5-1 and J usage is TRBJ2-3; TRBD2 matches 8 bases. The CDR3 consists of 17 residues. V lost 4 bases and J lost 0; bases outside the gene matches: 10. The germline CDR1 and CDR2 sequences are SGHRS and YFSETQ. CDR3 amino acids: CASSPGGRRSSTDTQYF. DNA for the CDR3: TGCGCCAGCAGCCCGGGAGGGAGGAGATCTAGCACAGATACGCAGTATTTT.

This chain uses TRBV5-1 with TRBJ2-4; D call uncertain. V lost 5 bases, J lost 12 bases, and 33 bases lay in between. The CDR3 loop spans 18 amino acids. From germline, CDR1 is SGHRS and CDR2 YFSETQ. The CDR3 is CASSLRPDENSQKLAQYF. CDR3 in DNA: TGCGCCAGCAGTTTGCGACCAGATGAGAATAGCCAAAAACTGGCTCAGTACTTC.

This chain uses TRBV29-1 with TRBJ1-2; the D gene is possibly TRBD1 (5 bases). The CDR3 has 12 amino acids. CDR1 and CDR2 from the germline V gene are SQVTM and ANQGSEA. V lost 6 bases to trimming and J lost 7 bases, with 15 bases between them. For the CDR3, the DNA is TGCAGCGTGGGGGGGGGAGGGTCTGGCTACACCTTC. Translation gives CSVGGGGSGYTF. Full variable domain (missing parts from reference TRBV29-1 and TRBJ1-2): SAVISQKPSRDICQRGTSLTIQCQVDSQVTMMFWYRQQPGQSLTLIATANQGSEATYESGFVIDKFPISRPNLTFSTLTVSNMSPEDSSIYLCSVGGGGSGYTFGSGTRLTVV.

The chain employs TRBV15 and TRBJ2-1; no definite D call. Germline-derived CDR1 and CDR2 are LNHNV and YYDKDF (reference sequence). The germline V and J ends were trimmed by 2 bases and 3 bases, with 8 bases remaining between them. The CDR3 totals 14 residues. CDR3 nucleotides: TGTGCCACCAGCAGACAAAGTTTCTACAATGAGCAGTTCTTC. Amino acids: CATSRQSFYNEQFF.

This clonotype was observed at least ten times. This chain connects TRBV5-6 to TRBJ2-3, with 10 bases fitting TRBD1. V lost 5 bases and J lost 2; bases outside the gene matches: 5. The CDR3 has 15 amino acids. The germline CDR1 and CDR2 sequences are SGHDT and YYEEEE. The CDR3 protein is CASSPGQGPTDTQYF. In DNA form, the CDR3 reads TGTGCCAGCAGTCCGGGACAGGGGCCCACAGATACGCAGTATTTT.

This clonotype was observed a few times. The chain employs TRBV10-3 and TRBJ2-7; 7 bases align to TRBD2. The CDR3 totals 15 residues. Germline assignment: CDR1 ENHRY and CDR2 SYGVKD. The trim removed 10 bases at V and 2 bases at J, leaving 14 bases unmatched. In DNA form, the CDR3 reads TGTGCCAGTAGTACGGCGGGAGTAGGGACCTACGAGCAGTACTTC. It translates to CASSTAGVGTYEQYF.

This clonotype was detected ten times or more. V and J are TRBV5-1 and TRBJ2-3; D is unresolved. Trimming cost V 2 bases and J 4 bases, with 5 bases left between them. CDR3 size: 12 residues. Germline V CDR1 and CDR2: SGHRS, YFSETQ. CDR3 in amino acids: CASSFRADTQYF. Written as DNA, the CDR3 is TGCGCCAGCAGCTTCCGCGCAGATACGCAGTATTTT.

The chain carries TRBV27 and TRBJ2-7; tentatively, D is TRBD1 (6 bases). Trimming took off 5 bases at V and 0 bases at J, with 14 bases between the two ends. This CDR3 is 15 amino acids long. The germline CDR1 and CDR2 sequences are MNHEY and SMNVEV (reference sequence). CDR3 in amino acids: CASSIGTPTSYEQYF. DNA for the CDR3: TGTGCCAGCAGTATAGGGACACCAACCTCCTACGAGCAGTACTTC.

In its sample, this clonotype was seen many times. The chain is built from TRBV19 and TRBJ2-1, with D possibly being TRBD1 (6 bases). The V gene's germline CDR1 is LNHDA and CDR2 SQIVND (reference sequence). This CDR3 comprises 12 residues. V was pared by 10 bases and J by 7 bases, with 14 bases between. CDR3 protein: CATSGVGNEQFF. CDR3 nucleotides: TGTGCCACCTCAGGGGTTGGGAATGAGCAGTTCTTC.

The rearrangement uses TRBV29-1 and TRBJ2-2; 8 bases are a match to TRBD1. The CDR3 is 13 residues long. V was clipped by 6 bases and J by 6 bases; unmatched bases: 6. The germline V gene has CDR1 SQVTM and CDR2 ANQGSEA. CDR3 coding DNA: TGCAGCGTGCAAGACAGGGGCTCCGGGGAGCTGTTTTTT. Its protein product is CSVQDRGSGELFF.

In this sample, this clonotype turned up many times. The chain has TRBV20-1 and TRBJ1-2; a weak D match, TRBD1 (6 bases). V shed 5 bases and J shed 7 bases, with 17 bases lying between them. The CDR3 totals 13 residues. Germline V gives CDR1 DFQATT, CDR2 SNEGSKA (reference sequence). CDR3 nucleotides: TGCAGTGCTTCCATGTGGGGGGCGACTGGCTACACCTTC. Its protein is CSASMWGATGYTF.

This clonotype was seen ten or more times. J is TRBJ2-5 and V is TRBV2; a weak D match, TRBD2 (6 bases). Germline V gene data show CDR1 as SNHLY and CDR2 as FYNNEI. This CDR3 spans 14 amino acids. V lost 6 bases and J lost 1, with 12 bases in between. DNA of the CDR3: TGTGCCAGCAGCAAATCCGGGAGCCAAGAGACCCAGTACTTC. Its translation: CASSKSGSQETQYF.

V and J are TRBV7-9 and TRBJ1-4, with 8 nucleotides matching TRBD1. The CDR3 is made up of 15 amino acids. Germline CDR1 is SEHNR and CDR2 is FQNEAQ (reference sequence). V dropped 5 bases and J dropped 7; count of bases not matched to a gene: 9. In DNA, the CDR3 is TGTGCCAGCAGCCAAATGCAGGGGGCGGCTGAAAAACTGTTTTTT. Translating gives CASSQMQGAAEKLFF.

This clonotype was detected many times. The V gene is TRBV19, the J gene TRBJ1-5; D unclear. CDR3 length: 13 amino acids. The V and J ends lost 4 bases and 8 bases respectively, with 12 bases between them. Germline lookup yields CDR1 LNHDA and CDR2 SQIVND (reference sequence). DNA for the CDR3: TGTGCCAGTAGTAGGGCCCTGAGGGAGCCCCAGCATTTT. This sequence encodes CASSRALREPQHF.

This clonotype occurred a few times. V and J are TRBV11-1 and TRBJ2-5; 9 bases fit TRBD1. This CDR3 has 16 residues. J lost 5 bases, V lost 5 bases, and 12 bases had no gene match. The V gene's germline CDR1 is SGHAT and CDR2 FQDESV (reference sequence). CDR3 nucleotide sequence: TGTGCCAGCAGCGGCCGGGACAGGGAGGGTGTTGAGACCCAGTACTTC. Residues: CASSGRDREGVETQYF.